These 4 T cell receptor beta chains were all obtained from the same sample, sequenced in a study of naive and memory T cell subsets. Four PCR rounds used nested alpha and beta constant region primers plus the SP2 primer. TCRdb itself ran the UMI-ligation and nested PCR reads through MiXCR, one entry per CDR3 protein. The table includes about 37,000 distinct CDR3 sequences, 11% detected once. Documented treatment: skin biopsy from PPD injection site in Mantoux-positive individual. The library had UMIs added by 3' ligation of an oligonucleotide to TCR cDNA. The sequencing here drew on skin, taken from a tuberculin skin test site. The receptor set was obtained from an adult in good health.

The chain recombines TRBV4-2 with TRBJ2-1, with a possible D match to TRBD2 (6 bases). Deletions cut 1 base from V and 1 base from J, with 17 bases between. Germline values: CDR1 LGHNA, CDR2 YNFKEQ. CDR3 length equals 18 residues. CDR3 protein: CASSQVLRGSGSYNEQFF. The CDR3 nucleotides read TGTGCCAGCAGCCAAGTCCTCCGGGGGAGTGGGTCCTACAATGAGCAGTTCTTC.

This clonotype was seen many times. The chain recombines TRBV5-5 with TRBJ2-3; D call uncertain. The CDR3 runs to 14 residues. Trimming left V 3 bases short and J 2 bases short, with 10 bases between. CDR1 is SGHKS and CDR2 is YYEKEE in the germline V gene (reference sequence). The CDR3 sequence is CASSSRSYTDTQYF. Written as DNA, the CDR3 is TGTGCCAGCAGCTCCCGGTCCTACACAGATACGCAGTATTTT.

Ten or more counts support this clonotype. This rearrangement joins TRBV3-1 to TRBJ1-5; D is unclear. V lost 1 base and J lost 5, with 12 bases in between. This CDR3 has 15 residues. The germline V gene has CDR1 LGHDT and CDR2 YNNKEL (reference sequence). The CDR3 DNA sequence: TGTGCCAGCAGCCAAGGGACGGGAAGGCATCAGCCCCAGCATTTT. Its translation is CASSQGTGRHQPQHF.

A few counts support this clonotype. V usage is TRBV5-1 and J usage is TRBJ2-7; D is possibly TRBD1 (5 bases). This CDR3 is built from 15 residues. CDR1 is SGHRS, CDR2 YFSETQ, per germline. The V end lost 7 bases, the J end lost 1 base, and 18 bases lay between the germline ends. The CDR3 DNA sequence: TGCGCCAGCGGTCGTGACAGTCCTCCTTCCTACGAGCAGTACTTC. It yields the protein CASGRDSPPSYEQYF.